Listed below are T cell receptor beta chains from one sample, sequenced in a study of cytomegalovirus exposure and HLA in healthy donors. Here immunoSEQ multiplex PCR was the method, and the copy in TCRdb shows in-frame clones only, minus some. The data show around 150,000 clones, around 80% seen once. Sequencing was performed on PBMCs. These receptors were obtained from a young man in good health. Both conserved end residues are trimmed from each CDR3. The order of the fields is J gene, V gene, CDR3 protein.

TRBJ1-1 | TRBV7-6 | ASSLILGANTEAF
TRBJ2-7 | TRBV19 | ASSHGRDSSYEQY
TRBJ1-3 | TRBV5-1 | ASSSGTGLNTIY
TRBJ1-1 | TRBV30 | AWSVQGRAF
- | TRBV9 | ASSVGHSYEQY
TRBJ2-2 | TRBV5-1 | ASSFSLDRANTGELF
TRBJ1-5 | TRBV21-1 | ASRTRRQGLNQPQH
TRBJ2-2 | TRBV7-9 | SSSPGQGKAGELF
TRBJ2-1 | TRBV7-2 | ASSLGEVIRDNEQF
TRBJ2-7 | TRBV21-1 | ASSWERGDRSSYEQY
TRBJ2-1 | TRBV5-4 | ASHLAGGCNEQF
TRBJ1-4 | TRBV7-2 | ASSLQGQPNEKLF
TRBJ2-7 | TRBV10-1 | ASSEGASGRSAYEQY
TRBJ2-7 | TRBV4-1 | ASSQEGPPRHSYEQY
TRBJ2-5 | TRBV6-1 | ASSEGGLVGTQETQY
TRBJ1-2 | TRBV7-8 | ASSPPGTWGYT
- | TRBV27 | ASRSGTSGMRGPYEQY
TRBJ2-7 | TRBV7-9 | SSSPGTARYEQY
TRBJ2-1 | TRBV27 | ASSPRNGGNEQF
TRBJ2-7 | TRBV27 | ASSANSYEQY
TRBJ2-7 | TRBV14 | ASSPQQGMGEQY
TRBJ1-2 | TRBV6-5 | ASSSPLEDNYGYT
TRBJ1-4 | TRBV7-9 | ASSPETPATNEKLF
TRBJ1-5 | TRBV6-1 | ASSVERGHNQPQH
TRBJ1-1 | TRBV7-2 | ASSERQGAAEAF
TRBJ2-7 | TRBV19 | ASSMFSRGLAGHEQY
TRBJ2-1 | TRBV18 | ASHPPGLIYNEQF
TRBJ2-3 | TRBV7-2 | ASSSGQTDTQY
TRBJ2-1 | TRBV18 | ASSPLGTGRNEQF
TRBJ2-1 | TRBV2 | ASRMTSGIAAEQF
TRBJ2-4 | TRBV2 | ASSATGLADLGKNIQY
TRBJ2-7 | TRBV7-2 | ASSPMVLDEQY
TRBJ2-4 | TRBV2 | ASRSTSGRAPVAKNIQY
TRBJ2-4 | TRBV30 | AWNVGGAIQY
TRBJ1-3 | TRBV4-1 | ASSQGRAYSSGNTIY
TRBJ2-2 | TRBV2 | ASRGQTYTGELF
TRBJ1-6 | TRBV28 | ASSSGQNDSPLH
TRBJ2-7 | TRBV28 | ASTRGGTSSYEKY
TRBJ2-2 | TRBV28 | ASSSDSWTGELF
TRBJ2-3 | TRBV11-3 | ASPSRGSTDTQY
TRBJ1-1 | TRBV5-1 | ASKTGANTEAF
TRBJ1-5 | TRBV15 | ATSFLGQGQEVGGNQPQH
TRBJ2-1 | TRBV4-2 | ASSQAGSNNEQF
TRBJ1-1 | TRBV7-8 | ASSKKGGRVNTEAF
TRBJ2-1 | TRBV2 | ASSAVVPLDEQF
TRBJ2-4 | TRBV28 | ASSSRVLAKNIQY
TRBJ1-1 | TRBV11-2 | ASGGDTEAF
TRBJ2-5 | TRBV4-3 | ASSRALIGETQY
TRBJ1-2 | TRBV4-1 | ASSQADRGRGGYT